The rows below give T cell receptor beta chains drawn from one sample of a study of beta chain features in type 1 diabetes. The method was immunoSEQ multiplex PCR; TCRdb's version includes in-frame clones alone and lacks a portion of them. The sample has 200,000 to 250,000 clones; 68% are singletons. The specimen sequenced was naive CD4+ T cells from blood. Source of these receptors: a man aged 30 to 45 in good health. Both conserved end residues are part of each CDR3. D genes are given only for firm matches. Expanded clones get a size class; other rows say once, few or many, or leave the size out.

few	TRBV10-3	TRBJ2-2	-	TGTGCCATCAGTGAGGGCAGGGGAACCGGGGAGCTGTTTTTT	CAISEGRGTGELFF
-	TRBV30	TRBJ2-5	-	TGTGCCTGGAGCCGGGTTCAAGAGACCCAGTACTTC	CAWSRVQETQYF
few	TRBV5-4	TRBJ2-5	TRBD2	TGTGCCAGCAGCGCCGGGACTAGCGGGGTAGAGACCCAGTACTTC	CASSAGTSGVETQYF
-	TRBV5-4	TRBJ2-2	-	TGTGCCAGCTCCAGGGACACTAACACCGGGGAGCTGTTTTTT	CASSRDTNTGELFF
-	TRBV4-3	TRBJ2-5	-	TGCGCCAGCAGCGCCCGGTGGAGACCTCAAGAGACCCAGTACTTC	CASSARWRPQETQYF
-	TRBV20-1	TRBJ2-7	-	TGCAGTGCTAGTGGGCTTTACGAGCAGTACTTC	CSASGLYEQYF
-	TRBV7-9	TRBJ1-2	TRBD1	TGTGCCAGCAGCCGAGGACAGGGGAATGGCTACACCTTC	CASSRGQGNGYTF
once	TRBV5-4	TRBJ1-1	-	TGTGCCAGCAGCTCCCAACAGGGTGAAGGCACTGAAGCTTTCTTT	CASSSQQGEGTEAFF
-	TRBV19	TRBJ2-7	TRBD1	TGTGCCAGTGGACAGGGCGTTTCCTACGAGCAGTACTTC	CASGQGVSYEQYF
-	TRBV7-2	TRBJ2-5	-	TGTGCCAGCAGCTTAGGGGGCTATCAGTACTTC	CASSLGGYQYF
-	TRBV7-9	TRBJ2-7	-	TGTGCCAGCAGCCCCGACACGGGACATCAGTACTTC	CASSPDTGHQYF
few	TRBV7-9	TRBJ1-6	-	TGTGCCAGCAGCTGGACTTCCTATAATTCACCCCTCCACTTT	CASSWTSYNSPLHF
-	TRBV30	TRBJ1-5	-	TGTGCCTGGAGCCCGGACAGCAATCAGCCCCAGCATTTT	CAWSPDSNQPQHF
few	TRBV29-1	TRBJ2-3	-	TGCAGCGTTGAACCTATCGCAGATACGCAGTATTTT	CSVEPIADTQYF
once	TRBV7-9	TRBJ2-4	-	TGTGCCAGCAGCTTAGAACGGGGGCCTCAGTACTTC	CASSLERGPQYF
-	TRBV2	TRBJ2-2	-	TGTGCCAGCAGTGAGGAGAACACCGGGGAGCTGTTTTTT	CASSEENTGELFF
few	TRBV29-1	TRBJ1-3	-	TGCAGCGTTGAGAGGGCTGGAAACACCATATATTTT	CSVERAGNTIYF
-	TRBV4-1	TRBJ2-4	TRBD1	TGCGCCAGCAGCCGGGGGGTACAGGGGGTATTCATTCAGTACTTC	CASSRGVQGVFIQYF
-	TRBV4-2	TRBJ2-1	-	TGTGCCAGCAGCCAAGATAGGAGGGGTGAGCAGTTCTTC	CASSQDRRGEQFF
few	TRBV6-5	TRBJ2-3	-	TGTGCCAGCAGTCGGGCCGGCACAGATACGCAGTATTTT	CASSRAGTDTQYF
-	TRBV9	TRBJ2-7	-	TGTGCCAGCAGCGTATTGGGTAGTGTCTCCGAGCAGTACTTC	CASSVLGSVSEQYF
-	TRBV7-2	TRBJ2-7	-	TGTGCCAGCAGCTTAGGGATAATTTACGAGCAGTACTTC	CASSLGIIYEQYF
-	TRBV30	TRBJ2-5	TRBD2	TGTGCCTCGCTAGCGGTCAACCAAGAGACCCAGTACTTC	CASLAVNQETQYF
few	TRBV25-1	TRBJ2-5	-	TGTGCCAGCAGTGACAGGGTCTTGGAGACCCAGTACTTC	CASSDRVLETQYF
-	TRBV25-1	TRBJ2-1	-	TGTGCCAGCAGGGGGGTAGGTAATGAGCAGTTCTTC	CASRGVGNEQFF
once	TRBV29-1	TRBJ2-2	-	TGCAGCGTTATCCTCGTCGTCGTAAGGGGGAACACCGGGGAGCTGTTTTTT	CSVILVVVRGNTGELFF
-	TRBV5-1	TRBJ2-4	TRBD1	TGCGCCAGCAGATCAGGGGGCAGCCAAAACATTCAGTACTTC	CASRSGGSQNIQYF
-	TRBV2	TRBJ2-1	-	TGTGCCGGTGTGGGGCTAGTCGGATACAATGAGCAGTTCTTC	CAGVGLVGYNEQFF
-	TRBV9	TRBJ2-5	-	TGTGCCAGCAGCGTAGAGAGAGCCCAAGAGACCCAGTACTTC	CASSVERAQETQYF
-	TRBV2	TRBJ2-1	-	TGTGCCAGCAGTGTAGAAGATGAGCAGTTCTTC	CASSVEDEQFF
-	TRBV5-1	TRBJ2-1	-	TGCGCCAGCAGCTACCCAGGGGTCCCCTACAATGAGCAGTTCTTC	CASSYPGVPYNEQFF
-	TRBV13	TRBJ2-1	-	TGTGCCAGCAGCCCCCGAATCCTCACGTGGGGCAATGAGCAGTTCTTC	CASSPRILTWGNEQFF
-	TRBV7-2	TRBJ2-5	TRBD1	TGTGCCAGCAGAGATGGACAGGGACGGGAGACCCAGTACTTC	CASRDGQGRETQYF
-	TRBV25-1	TRBJ2-3	-	TGTGCCAGCAGTGAGTCCAGGGGGGAAACGCAGTATTTT	CASSESRGETQYF
-	TRBV9	TRBJ2-1	-	TGTGCCAGCAGCGTAGCTGGGGAGGACTACAATGAGCAGTTCTTC	CASSVAGEDYNEQFF
-	TRBV15	TRBJ2-7	-	TGTGCCACCAGCAGAGCAACAGACTCCTACGAGCAGTACTTC	CATSRATDSYEQYF
-	TRBV9	TRBJ2-6	-	TGTGCCAGCAGCGTAAGAAGGGGACTTCCAAGCTCTGGGGCCAACGTCCTGACTTTC	CASSVRRGLPSSGANVLTF
-	TRBV19	TRBJ2-7	-	TGTGCCAGTAGTAGCCAGGGTGCGGAGCAGTACTTC	CASSSQGAEQYF
-	TRBV2	TRBJ2-7	TRBD1	TGTGCCTCCACCGGGACAGGGGGCTGGTACGAGCAGTACTTC	CASTGTGGWYEQYF
-	TRBV29-1	TRBJ2-1	TRBD1	TGCAGCGGTACAGGGGCCAACTACAATGAGCAGTTCTTC	CSGTGANYNEQFF
once	TRBV29-1	TRBJ2-1	-	TGCAGCGTCGGGGTAGGTGCGGCTAAGTCCTACAATGAGCAGTTCTTC	CSVGVGAAKSYNEQFF
-	TRBV29-1	TRBJ2-5	-	TGCAGCGCAGGAGGGCCCGTCAGGGAGACCCAGTACTTC	CSAGGPVRETQYF
-	TRBV30	TRBJ2-2	-	TGTGCCTGGAGTGTACTCAACACCGGGGAGCTGTTTTTT	CAWSVLNTGELFF
-	TRBV30	TRBJ2-2	-	TGTGCCTGGAGAATGTCTGGGGAGCTGTTTTTT	CAWRMSGELFF
-	TRBV7-2	TRBJ2-6	-	TGTGCCAGCAGCCAATCGGGGACATCTGGGGCCAACGTCCTGACTTTC	CASSQSGTSGANVLTF
once	TRBV2	TRBJ1-6	-	TGTGCCAGCCGAGGACAGTTTAGATCACCCCTCCACTTT	CASRGQFRSPLHF
-	TRBV6-6	TRBJ2-4	-	TGTGCCAGCTCACAAGACCGGAGCGGCGGAAACATTCAGTACTTC	CASSQDRSGGNIQYF
-	TRBV5-1	TRBJ2-1	-	TGCGCCAGCAATGTGAGGGACTCCTACAATGAGCAGTTCTTC	CASNVRDSYNEQFF
few	TRBV10-3	TRBJ2-3	-	TGTGCCATCAGTGAAGGCACCCTATGGGGACAAAAGGATACGCAGTATTTT	CAISEGTLWGQKDTQYF
-	TRBV29-1	TRBJ2-1	TRBD2	TGCAGCGGCCAGACGGGGACTACAATCAATGAGCAGTTCTTC	CSGQTGTTINEQFF
-	TRBV7-2	TRBJ2-5	TRBD2	TGTGCCAGCAGCATCGGGGGAGGGAATGAGGAGACCCAGTACTTC	CASSIGGGNEETQYF
few	TRBV14	TRBJ2-3	-	TGTGCCAGCAGCCAAGTTACGGGAGTGGCTGATACGCAGTATTTT	CASSQVTGVADTQYF
-	TRBV10-3	TRBJ2-3	TRBD1	TGTGCCGCTGGGACAGGATGGGCAGATACGCAGTATTTT	CAAGTGWADTQYF
few	TRBV6-6	TRBJ2-5	TRBD1	TGTGCCAGCAGTGCACAGGGGCAAGGGGAGACCCAGTACTTC	CASSAQGQGETQYF
-	TRBV7-2	TRBJ2-6	-	TGTGCCAGCAGCGAGGGATCTGGGGCCAACGTCCTGACTTTC	CASSEGSGANVLTF
-	TRBV5-1	TRBJ2-1	TRBD2	TGCGCCAGCAGCTTTGCCCCTGGCGGGAGCGGGGGGCAAGGCGATGAGCAGTTCTTC	CASSFAPGGSGGQGDEQFF
-	TRBV11-2	TRBJ2-7	TRBD2	TGTGCCAGCACCAGCTCGGGGGGGTGGCGCGAGCAGTACTTC	CASTSSGGWREQYF